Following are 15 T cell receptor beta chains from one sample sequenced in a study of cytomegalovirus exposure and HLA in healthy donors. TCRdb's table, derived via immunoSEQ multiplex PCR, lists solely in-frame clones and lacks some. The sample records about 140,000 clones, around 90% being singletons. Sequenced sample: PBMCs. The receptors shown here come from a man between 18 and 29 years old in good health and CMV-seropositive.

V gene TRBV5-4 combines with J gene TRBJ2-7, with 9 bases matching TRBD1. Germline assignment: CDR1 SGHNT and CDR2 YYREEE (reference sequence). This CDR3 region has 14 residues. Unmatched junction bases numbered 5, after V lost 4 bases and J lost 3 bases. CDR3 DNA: TGTGCCAGCAGCCGGGGGACAGGGAACTACGAGCAGTACTTC. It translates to CASSRGTGNYEQYF.

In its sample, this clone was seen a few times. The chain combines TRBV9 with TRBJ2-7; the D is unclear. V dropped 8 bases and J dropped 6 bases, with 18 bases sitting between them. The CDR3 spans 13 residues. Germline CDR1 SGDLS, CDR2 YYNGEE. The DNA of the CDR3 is TGTGCCAGGAAGTGGGCAGAACCCTCCGAGCAGTACTTC. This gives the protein CARKWAEPSEQYF.

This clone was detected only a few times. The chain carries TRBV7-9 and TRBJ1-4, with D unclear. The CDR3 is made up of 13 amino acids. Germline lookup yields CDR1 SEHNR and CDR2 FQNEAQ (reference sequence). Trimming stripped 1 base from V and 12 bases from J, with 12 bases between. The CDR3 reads CASSLEEGAELFF. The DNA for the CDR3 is TGTGCCAGCAGCTTAGAAGAGGGCGCGGAACTGTTTTTT. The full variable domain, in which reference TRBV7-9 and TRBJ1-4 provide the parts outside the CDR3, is DTGVSQNPRHKITKRGQNVTFRCDPISEHNRLYWYRQTLGQGPEFLTYFQNEAQLEKSRLLSDRFSAERPKGSFSTLEIQRTEQGDSAMYLCASSLEEGAELFFGSGTQLSVL.

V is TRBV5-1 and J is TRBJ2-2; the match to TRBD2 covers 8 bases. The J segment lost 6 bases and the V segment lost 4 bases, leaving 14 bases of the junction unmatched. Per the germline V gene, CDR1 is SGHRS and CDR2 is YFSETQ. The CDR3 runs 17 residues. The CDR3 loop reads CASSRRQSGSVPGELFF. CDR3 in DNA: TGCGCCAGCAGCCGTCGGCAGAGCGGGAGCGTCCCCGGGGAGCTGTTTTTT.

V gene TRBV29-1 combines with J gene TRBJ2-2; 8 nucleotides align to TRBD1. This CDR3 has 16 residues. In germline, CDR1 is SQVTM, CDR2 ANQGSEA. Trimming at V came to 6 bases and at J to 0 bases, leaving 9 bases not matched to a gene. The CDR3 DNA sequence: TGCAGCGTCGACGACAGGGGACTTTCGAACACCGGGGAGCTGTTTTTT. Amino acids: CSVDDRGLSNTGELFF.

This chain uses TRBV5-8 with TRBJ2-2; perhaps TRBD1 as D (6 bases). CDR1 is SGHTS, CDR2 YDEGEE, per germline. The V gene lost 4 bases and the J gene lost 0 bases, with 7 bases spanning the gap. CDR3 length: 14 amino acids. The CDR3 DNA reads TGTGCCAGCAGCCGGACAGCGAACACCGGGGAGCTGTTTTTT. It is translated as CASSRTANTGELFF.

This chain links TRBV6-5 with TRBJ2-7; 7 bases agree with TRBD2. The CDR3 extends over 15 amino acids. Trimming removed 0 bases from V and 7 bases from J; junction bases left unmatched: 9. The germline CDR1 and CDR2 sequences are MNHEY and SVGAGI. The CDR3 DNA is TGTGCCAGCAGTTACTCGGCTAGCGGAGGAGGTGAGCAGTACTTC. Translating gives CASSYSASGGGEQYF.

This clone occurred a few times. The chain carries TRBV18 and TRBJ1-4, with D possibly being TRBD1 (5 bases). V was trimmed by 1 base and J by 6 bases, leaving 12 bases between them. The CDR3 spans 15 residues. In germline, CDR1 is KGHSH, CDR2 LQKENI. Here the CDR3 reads CASSPLSGGDEKLFF. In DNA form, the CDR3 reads TGTGCCAGCTCACCACTTTCGGGGGGGGATGAAAAACTGTTTTTT.

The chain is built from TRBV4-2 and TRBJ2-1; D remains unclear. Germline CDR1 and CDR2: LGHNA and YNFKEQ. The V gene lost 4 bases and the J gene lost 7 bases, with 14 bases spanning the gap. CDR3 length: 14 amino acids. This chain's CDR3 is CASSPTGTSNEQFF. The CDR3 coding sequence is TGTGCCAGCAGCCCAACGGGTACCTCTAATGAGCAGTTCTTC.

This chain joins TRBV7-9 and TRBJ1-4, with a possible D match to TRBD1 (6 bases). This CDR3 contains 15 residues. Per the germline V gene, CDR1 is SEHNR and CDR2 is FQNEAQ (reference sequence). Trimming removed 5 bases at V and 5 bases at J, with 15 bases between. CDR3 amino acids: CASSPGQTQNEKLFF. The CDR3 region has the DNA TGTGCCAGCAGCCCAGGACAGACCCAAAATGAAAAACTGTTTTTT.

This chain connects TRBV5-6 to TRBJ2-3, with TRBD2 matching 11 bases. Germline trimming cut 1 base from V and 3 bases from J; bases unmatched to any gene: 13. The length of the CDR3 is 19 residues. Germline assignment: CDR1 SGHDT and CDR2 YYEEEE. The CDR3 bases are TGTGCCAGCAGCTTGACTGCGGGACTAGCGGTAAAGGGGACAGATACGCAGTATTTT. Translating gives CASSLTAGLAVKGTDTQYF.

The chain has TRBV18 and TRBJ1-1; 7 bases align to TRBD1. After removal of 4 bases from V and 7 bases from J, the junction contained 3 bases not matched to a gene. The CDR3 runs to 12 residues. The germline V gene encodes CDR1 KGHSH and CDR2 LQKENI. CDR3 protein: CASSLGTDEAFF. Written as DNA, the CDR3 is TGTGCCAGCTCACTCGGGACAGATGAAGCTTTCTTT.

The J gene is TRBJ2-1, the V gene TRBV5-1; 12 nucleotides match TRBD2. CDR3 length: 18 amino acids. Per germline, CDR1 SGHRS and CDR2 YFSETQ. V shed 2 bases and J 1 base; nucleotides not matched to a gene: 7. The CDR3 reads CASSFGLAGLSSYNEQFF. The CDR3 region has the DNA TGCGCCAGCAGCTTTGGACTAGCGGGACTTTCGTCCTACAATGAGCAGTTCTTC.

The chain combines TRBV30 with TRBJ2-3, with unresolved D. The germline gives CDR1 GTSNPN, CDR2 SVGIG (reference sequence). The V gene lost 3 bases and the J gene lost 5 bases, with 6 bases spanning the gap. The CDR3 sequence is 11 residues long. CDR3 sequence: CAWSPKDTQYF. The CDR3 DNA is TGTGCCTGGAGCCCCAAAGATACGCAGTATTTT.

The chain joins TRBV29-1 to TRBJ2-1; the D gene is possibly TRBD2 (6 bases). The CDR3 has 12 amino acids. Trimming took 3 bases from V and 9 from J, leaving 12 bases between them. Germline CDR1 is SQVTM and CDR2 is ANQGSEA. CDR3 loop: CSVEVGGAEQFF. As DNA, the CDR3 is TGCAGCGTTGAGGTGGGAGGAGCTGAGCAGTTCTTC.